This T cell receptor beta chain was sequenced in a study of blood T cells in healthy people across ages. The study's findings and limits: There were more naive CD4+ cells and higher diversity in long-lived donors than in aged donors.

With regard to this clonotype: Its antigen remains unknown.

Germline V lookup: CDR1 WSHSY, CDR2 SAAADI. There are 15 residues in the CDR3. Next came a second PCR, run for about 7 to 12 cycles, which used a sample-barcoded 5' primer along with a J-beta primer mix. TCRdb fed the 5' RACE reads into MiXCR, producing one record per CDR3 protein. The sample carries approximately 780,000 distinct CDR3 sequences, 20% to 30% recorded once. The same sample was also used in a study of T cells of mothers and their children. From that report: Samples came from a few healthy Caucasian mothers and their six children.

Sequenced: blood. This sequence was found in a boy younger than 18 in good health. The chain links TRBV10-2 to TRBJ2-5, with 9 bases fitting TRBD1. The last part of the DNA fits TRBJ2-7 better; the J call may be wrong. The CDR3 spells CASRGTGGHIYEQYF. CDR3 coding DNA: TGCGCCAGCAGGGGTACAGGGGGCCACATTTACGAGCAGTACTTC.